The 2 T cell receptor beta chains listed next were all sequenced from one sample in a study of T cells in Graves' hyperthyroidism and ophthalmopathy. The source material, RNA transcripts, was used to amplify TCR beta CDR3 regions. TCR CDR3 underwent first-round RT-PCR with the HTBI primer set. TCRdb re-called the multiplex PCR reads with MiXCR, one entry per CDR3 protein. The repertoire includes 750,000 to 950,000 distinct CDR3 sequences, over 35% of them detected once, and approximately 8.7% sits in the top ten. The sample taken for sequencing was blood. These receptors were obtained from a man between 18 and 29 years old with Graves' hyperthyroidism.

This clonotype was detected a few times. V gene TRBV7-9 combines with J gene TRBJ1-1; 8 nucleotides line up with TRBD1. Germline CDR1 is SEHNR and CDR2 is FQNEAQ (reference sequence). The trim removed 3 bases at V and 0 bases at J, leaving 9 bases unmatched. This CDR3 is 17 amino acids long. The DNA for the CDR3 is TGTGCCAGCAGCTTGGGCAGGGGGCCAGAAATGAACACTGAAGCTTTCTTT. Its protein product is CASSLGRGPEMNTEAFF.

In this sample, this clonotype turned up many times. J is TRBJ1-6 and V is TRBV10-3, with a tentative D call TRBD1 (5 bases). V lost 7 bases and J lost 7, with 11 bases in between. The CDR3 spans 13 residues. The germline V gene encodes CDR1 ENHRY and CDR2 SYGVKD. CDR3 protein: CAINGGQNSPLHF. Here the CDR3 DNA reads TGTGCCATCAATGGGGGTCAGAATTCACCCCTCCACTTT.